This T cell receptor beta chain was sequenced for a study of T cell responses to AZD1222 COVID-19 vaccine. Across the study: Second-dose schedules of about 4 or about 12 weeks were combined. General study findings and limits: The CD4 TCRs associated with vaccination extended across spike and predominated at 160-218 and 743-854. Repertoires were sampled only after the peak T cell response. Reports indicate that nearly half of spike-specific TCRs are directed at unmutated variant regions.

In germline, CDR1 is MDHEN, CDR2 SYDVKM. Trimming shortened V by 5 bases and J by 4 bases, and 0 bases separated the two germline ends. This CDR3 has 10 residues. The repertoire was sequenced with immunoSEQ multiplex PCR; TCRdb's copy has only in-frame clones and lacks some. The sample yields about 130,000 clones, 89% seen once. Turning to this clone: Its target is unknown.

This chain links TRBV28 with TRBJ2-4, with D hard to call. The origin of this receptor is an adult in good health. Material: peripheral blood, obtained on day 0 of AZD1222 vaccination. DNA for the CDR3: TGTGCCAGCAGTAAAAACATTCAGTACTTC. This sequence encodes CASSKNIQYF.